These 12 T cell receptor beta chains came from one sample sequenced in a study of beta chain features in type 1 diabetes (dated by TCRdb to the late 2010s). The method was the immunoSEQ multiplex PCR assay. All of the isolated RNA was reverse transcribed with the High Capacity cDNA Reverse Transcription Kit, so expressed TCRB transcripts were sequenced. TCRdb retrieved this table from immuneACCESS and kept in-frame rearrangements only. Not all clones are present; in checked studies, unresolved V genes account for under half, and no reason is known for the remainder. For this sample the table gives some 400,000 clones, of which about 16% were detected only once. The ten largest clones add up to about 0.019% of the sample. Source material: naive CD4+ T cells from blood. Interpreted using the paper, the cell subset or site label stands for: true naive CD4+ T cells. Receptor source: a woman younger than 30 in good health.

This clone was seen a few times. In DNA, the CDR3 is TGTGCCAGCAGTTTATTCGGCGGGGTCTCCTACAATGAGCAGTTCTTC. Protein: CASSLFGGVSYNEQFF. V and J are TRBV28 and TRBJ2-1; D might be TRBD2 (6 bases). V lost 1 base to trimming and J lost 0 bases, with 10 bases between them. The length of the CDR3 is 16 residues. Germline assignment: CDR1 MDHEN and CDR2 SYDVKM.

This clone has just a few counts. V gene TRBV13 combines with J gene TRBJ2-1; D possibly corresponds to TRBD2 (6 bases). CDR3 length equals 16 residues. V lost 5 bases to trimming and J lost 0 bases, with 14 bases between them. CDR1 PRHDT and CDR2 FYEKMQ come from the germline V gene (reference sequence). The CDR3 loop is CASSRRAGSSYNEQFF. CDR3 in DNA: TGTGCCAGCAGCCGGAGGGCAGGGAGCTCCTACAATGAGCAGTTCTTC.

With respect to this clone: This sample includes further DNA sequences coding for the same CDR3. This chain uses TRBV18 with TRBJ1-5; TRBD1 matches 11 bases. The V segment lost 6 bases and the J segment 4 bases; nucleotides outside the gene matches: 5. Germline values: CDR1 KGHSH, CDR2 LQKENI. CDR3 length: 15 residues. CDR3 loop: CASSPDRGRNQPQHF. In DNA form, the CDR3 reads TGTGCCAGCTCGCCGGACAGGGGGCGGAATCAGCCCCAGCATTTT.

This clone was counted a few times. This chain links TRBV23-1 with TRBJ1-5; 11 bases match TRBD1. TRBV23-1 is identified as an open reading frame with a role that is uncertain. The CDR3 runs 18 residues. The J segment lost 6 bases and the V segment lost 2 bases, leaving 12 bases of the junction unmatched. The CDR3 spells CASSQLPRDRGWRQPQHF. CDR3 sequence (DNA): TGCGCCAGCAGTCAACTTCCCCGGGACAGGGGGTGGCGTCAGCCCCAGCATTTT.

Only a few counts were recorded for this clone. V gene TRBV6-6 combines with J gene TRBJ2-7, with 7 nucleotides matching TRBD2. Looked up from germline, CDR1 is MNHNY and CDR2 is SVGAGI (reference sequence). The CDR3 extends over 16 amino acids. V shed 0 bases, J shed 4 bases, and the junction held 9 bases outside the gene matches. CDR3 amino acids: CASSYSLGTTTYEQYF. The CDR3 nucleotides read TGTGCCAGCAGTTACTCCCTCGGGACTACTACGTACGAGCAGTACTTC.

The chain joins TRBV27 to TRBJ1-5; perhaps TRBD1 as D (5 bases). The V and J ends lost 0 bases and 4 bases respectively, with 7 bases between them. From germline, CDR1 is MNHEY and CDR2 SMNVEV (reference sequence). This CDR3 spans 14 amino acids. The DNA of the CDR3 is TGTGCCAGCAGTTTATCGGAGGGGAATCAGCCCCAGCATTTT. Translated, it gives CASSLSEGNQPQHF.

CDR3 sequence (DNA): TGCGCCAGCAGCATACAGGCCACGAACACTGAAGCTTTCTTT. It codes for CASSIQATNTEAFF. The chain couples TRBV5-1 to TRBJ1-1, with TRBD1 as a possible D gene (5 bases). The CDR3 extends over 14 amino acids. The germline CDR1 and CDR2 sequences are SGHRS and YFSETQ. V lost 4 bases and J lost 1, with 11 bases in between.

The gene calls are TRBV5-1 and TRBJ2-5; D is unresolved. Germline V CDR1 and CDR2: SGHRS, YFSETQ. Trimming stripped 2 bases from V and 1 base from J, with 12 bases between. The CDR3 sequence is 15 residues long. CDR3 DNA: TGCGCCAGCAGCTTAAATCCGAGCCTCCAAGAGACCCAGTACTTC. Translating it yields CASSLNPSLQETQYF.

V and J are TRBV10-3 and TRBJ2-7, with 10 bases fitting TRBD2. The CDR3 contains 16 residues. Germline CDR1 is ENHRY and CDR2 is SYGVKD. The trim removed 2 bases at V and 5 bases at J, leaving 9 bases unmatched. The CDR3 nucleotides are TGTGCCATCAGTGAGGTTAGATTAGCGGGAGGAAACGAGCAGTACTTC. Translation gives CAISEVRLAGGNEQYF.

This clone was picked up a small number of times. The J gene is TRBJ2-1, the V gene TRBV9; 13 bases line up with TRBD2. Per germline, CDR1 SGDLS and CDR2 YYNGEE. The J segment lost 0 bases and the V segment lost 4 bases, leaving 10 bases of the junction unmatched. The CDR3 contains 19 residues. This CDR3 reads CASSTYGTSGTSSYNEQFF. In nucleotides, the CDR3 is TGTGCCAGCAGCACCTACGGGACTAGCGGGACGAGCTCCTACAATGAGCAGTTCTTC.

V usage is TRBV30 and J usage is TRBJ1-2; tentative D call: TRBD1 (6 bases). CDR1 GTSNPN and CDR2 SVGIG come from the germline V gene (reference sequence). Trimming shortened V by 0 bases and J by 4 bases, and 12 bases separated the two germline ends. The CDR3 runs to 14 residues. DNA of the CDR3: TGTGCCTGGAGTGTGCAGGGGATGAGCTATGGCTACACCTTC. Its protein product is CAWSVQGMSYGYTF.

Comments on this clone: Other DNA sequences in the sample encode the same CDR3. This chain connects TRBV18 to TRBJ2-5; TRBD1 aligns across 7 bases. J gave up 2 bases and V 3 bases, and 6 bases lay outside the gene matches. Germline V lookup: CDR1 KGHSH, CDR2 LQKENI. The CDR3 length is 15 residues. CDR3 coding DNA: TGTGCCAGCTCACCGACAGGGAGAGGGCAAGAGACCCAGTACTTC. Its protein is CASSPTGRGQETQYF. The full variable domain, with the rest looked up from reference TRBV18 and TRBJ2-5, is NAGVMQNPRHLVRRRGQEARLRCSPMKGHSHVYWYRQLPEEGLKFMVYLQKENIIDESGMPKERFSAEFPKEGPSILRIQQVVRGDSAAYFCASSPTGRGQETQYFGPGTRLLVL.